Listed here are 30 T cell receptor beta chains from one sample, sequenced in a study of blood T cell repertoires in COVID-19. Clones were sequenced by immunoSEQ multiplex PCR, and TCRdb holds only the in-frame ones, with some missing. The sample lists approximately 320,000 clones; roughly 86% were seen once. Sequenced sample: peripheral blood. The receptors come from a woman aged 25 to 45 with COVID-19, enrolled during active disease.

The rearrangement links TRBV24-1 to TRBJ1-1; D is unclear. This CDR3 region has 12 residues. Trimming took off 5 bases at V and 4 bases at J, with 7 bases between the two ends. Germline values: CDR1 KGHDR, CDR2 SFDVKD. The CDR3 protein is CATSVRGTEAFF. CDR3 nucleotide sequence: TGTGCCACCAGTGTCCGGGGCACTGAAGCTTTCTTT.

V usage is TRBV6-4 and J usage is TRBJ1-1, with D maybe TRBD1 (6 bases). Trimming took off 8 bases at V and 3 bases at J, with 19 bases between the two ends. Germline loops: CDR1 MRHNA, CDR2 SNTAGT. The CDR3 sequence is 15 residues long. The CDR3 reads CASGHPAGGYTEAFF. The CDR3 nucleotides read TGTGCCAGCGGCCACCCGGCGGGGGGCTACACTGAAGCTTTCTTT.

The chain uses TRBV19 and TRBJ2-7, with 10 bases fitting TRBD1. The CDR3 extends over 14 amino acids. From germline, CDR1 is LNHDA and CDR2 SQIVND (reference sequence). After removal of 6 bases from V and 3 bases from J, the junction contained 5 bases not matched to a gene. This chain's CDR3 is CASRAGQGSYEQYF. As DNA, the CDR3 is TGTGCCAGTAGGGCGGGACAGGGGAGCTACGAGCAGTACTTC.

The V call is TRBV13, the J call TRBJ1-3; 7 nucleotides agree with TRBD1. The CDR3 runs 15 residues. The V and J ends lost 5 bases and 4 bases, in that order; junction bases with no gene match: 8. Germline V lookup: CDR1 PRHDT, CDR2 FYEKMQ (reference sequence). Here the CDR3 DNA reads TGTGCCAGCAGCCTTAGGGGGCGGGAAGGAAACACCATATATTTT. It yields the protein CASSLRGREGNTIYF.

V usage is TRBV6-1 and J usage is TRBJ1-5, with 7 bases aligning to TRBD1. J gave up 3 bases and V 1 base, and 3 bases lay outside the gene matches. The CDR3 has 15 residues. Germline lookup yields CDR1 MNHNS and CDR2 SASEGT. The DNA for the CDR3 is TGTGCCAGCAGTGAAGTTGACAGGGCCAATCAGCCCCAGCATTTT. Amino acids: CASSEVDRANQPQHF.

The rearrangement links TRBV30 to TRBJ1-2, with D uncertain. V lost 2 bases and J 7 bases, leaving 11 bases between the germline ends. Germline V lookup: CDR1 GTSNPN, CDR2 SVGIG (reference sequence). The CDR3 covers 12 residues. The CDR3 DNA reads TGTGCCTGGAGTAGGCGGGAGGCTGGCTACACCTTC. Protein product: CAWSRREAGYTF.

This clone was detected once. The J gene is TRBJ1-5, the V gene TRBV6-4; D is unclear. V gave up 4 bases and J gave up 0 bases, with 7 bases separating them. From germline, CDR1 is MRHNA and CDR2 SNTAGT. There are 14 residues in the CDR3. This CDR3 is CASSVELSNQPQHF. In DNA, the CDR3 is TGTGCCAGCAGTGTTGAGCTTAGCAATCAGCCCCAGCATTTT.

V gene TRBV12-3 or TRBV12-4 combines with J gene TRBJ2-2; D is possibly TRBD1 (6 bases). The CDR3 has 13 residues. CDR3 bases: TGTCATCCAGGGGCCGACCAACCCGGGGAGCTGTTTTTT. Protein product: CHPGADQPGELFF.

Worth noting for this clone: Other DNA variants within this sample encode the same CDR3. This sequence joins TRBV7-9 and TRBJ1-5, with TRBD1 matching 10 bases. The V segment lost 5 bases and the J segment 4 bases; nucleotides outside the gene matches: 2. Germline lookup yields CDR1 SEHNR and CDR2 FQNEAQ (reference sequence). The CDR3 has 14 amino acids. For the CDR3, the DNA is TGTGCCAGCAGCCTGGACAGGGGGAATCAGCCCCAGCATTTT. Its translation is CASSLDRGNQPQHF.

The gene calls are TRBV6-5 and TRBJ1-1; D may be TRBD1 (5 bases). CDR1 is MNHEY and CDR2 is SVGAGI in the germline V gene. This CDR3 has 14 residues. V was pared by 5 bases and J by 5 bases, with 15 bases between. In DNA form, the CDR3 reads TGTGCCAGCAGTATAATGTCAGGGATGACTGAAGCTTTCTTT. It translates to CASSIMSGMTEAFF.

The chain joins TRBV28 to TRBJ1-5; no clear D gene. Germline V lookup: CDR1 MDHEN, CDR2 SYDVKM. This CDR3 region has 11 residues. The V and J ends lost 4 bases and 11 bases respectively, with 9 bases between them. The CDR3 loop reads CASSSGWSQHF. Written as DNA, the CDR3 is TGTGCCAGCAGTTCCGGTTGGTCCCAGCATTTT.

The J gene is TRBJ1-1, the V gene TRBV5-1, with 8 positions matching TRBD1. Trimming cost V 0 bases and J 5 bases; bases outside gene matches: 6. The V gene's germline CDR1 is SGHRS and CDR2 YFSETQ. This CDR3 spans 15 amino acids. The CDR3 protein is CASSLGTGRGTEAFF. Here the CDR3 DNA reads TGCGCCAGCAGCTTGGGGACAGGGAGGGGTACTGAAGCTTTCTTT.

The chain joins TRBV25-1 to TRBJ2-5, with D tentatively TRBD1 (7 bases). Trimming removed 5 bases at V and 4 bases at J, with 14 bases between. The CDR3 loop spans 14 amino acids. Germline CDR1 and CDR2: MGHDK and SYGVNS. The chain's CDR3 is CASSTDREAETQYF. The CDR3 DNA reads TGTGCCAGCAGTACAGACAGGGAGGCAGAGACCCAGTACTTC.

This chain joins TRBV5-6 and TRBJ2-5, with 7 nucleotides matching TRBD2. The CDR3 length is 16 residues. Losses at the gene ends were 2 bases for V and 4 bases for J; bases not matched to a gene: 11. Germline loops: CDR1 SGHDT, CDR2 YYEEEE. The CDR3 DNA sequence: TGTGCCAGCAGCTTTGTAGGCGGGGGAGGTAGAGAGACCCAGTACTTC. Its protein product is CASSFVGGGGRETQYF.

This sequence joins TRBV20-1 and TRBJ1-3; D not certain. Germline V gives CDR1 DFQATT, CDR2 SNEGSKA (reference sequence). The germline V and J ends were trimmed by 3 bases and 0 bases, with 12 bases remaining between them. This CDR3 spans 15 amino acids. The chain's CDR3 is CSASGGQLSGNTIYF. In nucleotides, the CDR3 is TGCAGTGCTAGTGGTGGGCAGCTCTCTGGAAACACCATATATTTT.

This clone was seen only once. The chain uses TRBV11-2 and TRBJ2-7; D gene ambiguous. Germline V gene lookup returns CDR1 SGHAT and CDR2 FQNNGV. Between the trimmed V and J ends, which lost 1 base and 3 bases, there was a span of 13 bases. The CDR3 is 15 amino acids. DNA of the CDR3: TGTGCCAGCAGCTTAGGTGGCAGTGGCTTCTACGAGCAGTACTTC. Its translation is CASSLGGSGFYEQYF.

This clone was detected a few times. V gene TRBV27 combines with J gene TRBJ2-5; D is perhaps TRBD1 (6 bases). The CDR3 contains 13 residues. Trimming left V 5 bases short and J 5 bases short, with 12 bases between. Germline-derived CDR1 and CDR2 are MNHEY and SMNVEV (reference sequence). For the CDR3, the DNA is TGTGCCAGCAGTCGTCAGGGGTATGAGACCCAGTACTTC. It translates to CASSRQGYETQYF.

The V and J genes are TRBV7-9 and TRBJ1-2; D uncertain. The germline V and J ends were trimmed by 5 bases and 12 bases, with 22 bases remaining between them. The CDR3 totals 14 residues. CDR1 is SEHNR, CDR2 FQNEAQ, per germline (reference sequence). The CDR3 DNA reads as TGTGCCAGCAGCCCGGCGAGGGCAGAGATACAGCACACCTTC. Translation: CASSPARAEIQHTF.

The V gene is TRBV6-5, the J gene TRBJ1-3, with no clear D. The CDR3 covers 14 residues. Trimming shortened V by 6 bases and J by 0 bases, and 9 bases separated the two germline ends. The V gene's germline CDR1 is MNHEY and CDR2 SVGAGI. The CDR3 DNA is TGTGCCAGCAGGAGACGAGGCTCTGGAAACACCATATATTTT. It is translated as CASRRRGSGNTIYF.

V usage is TRBV7-9 and J usage is TRBJ2-5; 7 positions match TRBD1. V shed 5 bases and J 5 bases; nucleotides not matched to a gene: 8. CDR1 is SEHNR and CDR2 is FQNEAQ in the germline V gene (reference sequence). The CDR3 runs to 14 residues. DNA of the CDR3: TGTGCCAGCAGCCAATTACAGGGGCCGGAGACCCAGTACTTC. It codes for CASSQLQGPETQYF. The variable domain in full, completed from reference TRBV7-9 and TRBJ2-5, reads DTGVSQNPRHKITKRGQNVTFRCDPISEHNRLYWYRQTLGQGPEFLTYFQNEAQLEKSRLLSDRFSAERPKGSFSTLEIQRTEQGDSAMYLCASSQLQGPETQYFGPGTRLLVL.

This chain links TRBV29-1 with TRBJ1-3; possibly TRBD1 for D (5 bases). The germline V gene has CDR1 SQVTM and CDR2 ANQGSEA. Trimming took 6 bases from V and 0 from J, leaving 12 bases between them. CDR3 length: 14 residues. Here the CDR3 reads CSVAGDNSGNTIYF. In DNA form, the CDR3 reads TGCAGCGTCGCGGGGGATAACTCTGGAAACACCATATATTTT.

The rearrangement uses TRBV19 and TRBJ1-6; 9 nucleotides align to TRBD1. CDR1 LNHDA and CDR2 SQIVND come from the germline V gene (reference sequence). Trimming took 3 bases from V and 9 from J; bases not matched to a gene: 6. The CDR3 sequence is 15 residues long. CDR3 coding DNA: TGTGCCAGTAGTATCACGGGACAGGGTGGTTCACCCCTCCACTTT. The encoded protein is CASSITGQGGSPLHF.

This clone occurred a few times. The chain recombines TRBV25-1 with TRBJ1-4; the D gene is possibly TRBD1 (6 bases). V shed 4 bases and J shed 1 base, with 10 bases lying between them. CDR1 is MGHDK, CDR2 SYGVNS, per germline. The CDR3 covers 15 residues. The CDR3 region has the DNA TGTGCCAGCAGTGCACAGGGAAGAACTAATGAAAAACTGTTTTTT. It codes for CASSAQGRTNEKLFF.

The rearrangement uses TRBV9 and TRBJ1-2, with 7 bases matching TRBD1. Trimming took 0 bases from V and 4 from J; bases not matched to a gene: 9. This CDR3 comprises 16 residues. Germline lookup yields CDR1 SGDLS and CDR2 YYNGEE. The CDR3 sequence: CASSVERGRIVYGYTF. CDR3 nucleotide sequence: TGTGCCAGCAGCGTAGAGAGGGGGCGGATCGTCTATGGCTACACCTTC.

This chain connects TRBV19 to TRBJ1-2; TRBD1 agrees at 8 bases. The CDR3 spans 18 residues. J gave up 3 bases and V 5 bases, and 17 bases lay outside the gene matches. The germline CDR1 and CDR2 sequences are LNHDA and SQIVND (reference sequence). CDR3 sequence: CASSATPGQGSTHYGYTF. CDR3 coding DNA: TGTGCCAGTAGTGCAACCCCCGGACAGGGTTCTACTCACTATGGCTACACCTTC.

The chain couples TRBV2 to TRBJ2-5; D remains unclear. The CDR3 is made up of 12 amino acids. Germline V CDR1 and CDR2: SNHLY, FYNNEI. Trimming took off 4 bases at V and 2 bases at J, with 5 bases between the two ends. The CDR3 sequence: CASSGQQETQYF. The CDR3 coding sequence is TGTGCCAGCAGTGGGCAGCAAGAGACCCAGTACTTC.

This clone was detected a few times. The chain is built from TRBV7-9 and TRBJ2-7; 10 bases are shared with TRBD1. With 5 bases clipped from V and 5 bases from J, the junction kept 15 bases outside the gene matches. The CDR3 consists of 17 residues. CDR1 is SEHNR, CDR2 FQNEAQ, per germline (reference sequence). This CDR3 is CASSGIWTGGKGDEQYF. CDR3 in DNA: TGTGCCAGCAGCGGGATCTGGACAGGGGGAAAGGGAGACGAGCAGTACTTC.

The chain employs TRBV6-5 and TRBJ2-1; 10 bases fit TRBD2. Looked up from germline, CDR1 is MNHEY and CDR2 is SVGAGI. The junction had 10 bases not matched to a gene; V was cut back by 2 bases and J by 9 bases. This CDR3 contains 16 residues. The CDR3 region is CASSYPPAGGPIEQFF. In nucleotides, the CDR3 is TGTGCCAGCAGTTACCCTCCAGCGGGGGGGCCCATTGAGCAGTTCTTC.

The V call is TRBV27, the J call TRBJ2-5, with 11 bases that match TRBD2. CDR3 length: 15 amino acids. J gave up 5 bases and V 1 base, and 3 bases lay outside the gene matches. Germline V gene data show CDR1 as MNHEY and CDR2 as SMNVEV (reference sequence). The CDR3 coding sequence is TGTGCCAGCAGTTTATTAGCGGGGGGGGGTGAGACCCAGTACTTC. Protein: CASSLLAGGGETQYF.

This chain connects TRBV24-1 to TRBJ2-3, with TRBD2 matching 11 bases. The CDR3 spans 16 residues. V shed 4 bases and J 5 bases; nucleotides not matched to a gene: 7. Germline CDR1 is KGHDR and CDR2 is SFDVKD. CDR3 sequence reads: CATSDPIAGGGDTQYF. DNA for the CDR3: TGTGCCACCAGTGACCCCATAGCGGGGGGGGGAGATACGCAGTATTTT.